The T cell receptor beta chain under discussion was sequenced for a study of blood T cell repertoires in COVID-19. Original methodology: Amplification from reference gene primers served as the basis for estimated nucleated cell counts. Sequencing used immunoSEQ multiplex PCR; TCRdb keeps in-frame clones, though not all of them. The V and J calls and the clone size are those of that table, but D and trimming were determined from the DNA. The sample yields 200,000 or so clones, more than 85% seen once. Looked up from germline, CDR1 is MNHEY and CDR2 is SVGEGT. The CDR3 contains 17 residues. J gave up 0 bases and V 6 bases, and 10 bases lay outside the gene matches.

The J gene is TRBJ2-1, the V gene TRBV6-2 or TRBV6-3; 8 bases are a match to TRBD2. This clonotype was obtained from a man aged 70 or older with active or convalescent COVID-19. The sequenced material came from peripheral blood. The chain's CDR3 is CASRPIRGGSSYNEQFF. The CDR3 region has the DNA TGTGCCAGCAGACCTATTCGGGGGGGGAGCTCCTACAATGAGCAGTTCTTC.